The 17 T cell receptor beta chains reported below all come from one sample, sequenced in a study of T cell responses to AZD1222 COVID-19 vaccine. Here immunoSEQ multiplex PCR was the method, and the copy in TCRdb shows in-frame clones only, minus some. The data contain 90,000 to 100,000 clones, around 90% of them singletons. Source: peripheral blood, taken on day 0 of AZD1222 vaccination. These receptors were collected from an adult in good health.

In the case of this clone: At one boundary the junction diverges from the germline segment, which might be a read error. The chain links TRBV5-1 to TRBJ2-1; weak D call: TRBD1 (5 bases). The CDR3 runs 15 residues. The V gene's germline CDR1 is SGHRS and CDR2 YFSETQ. The CDR3 DNA reads TGTGCCAGCAGCTTGCCTACAGGAAATCACAATGAGCAGTTCTTC. Amino acid sequence: CASSLPTGNHNEQFF.

The chain employs TRBV3-1 (or the pseudogene TRBV3-2) and TRBJ1-5; D not certain. Between the trimmed V and J ends, which lost 0 bases and 9 bases, there was a span of 18 bases. CDR3 length: 16 amino acids. The germline V gene has CDR1 LGHDT and CDR2 YNNKEL (reference sequence). CDR3 residues: CASSQDSPNALGPQHF. CDR3 DNA sequence: TGTGCCAGCAGCCAAGATTCGCCAAATGCCCTGGGGCCCCAGCATTTT.

The chain is built from TRBV2 and TRBJ1-5; the D is unclear. Germline V gives CDR1 SNHLY, CDR2 FYNNEI. Deletions cut 1 base from V and 7 bases from J, with 5 bases between. The CDR3 contains 12 residues. The DNA of the CDR3 is TGTGCCAGCAGTGAAGGGAGACAGCCCCAGCATTTT. Protein sequence: CASSEGRQPQHF.

The chain employs TRBV15 and TRBJ2-1, with 7 positions matching TRBD2. CDR3 size: 16 residues. Per germline, CDR1 LNHNV and CDR2 YYDKDF (reference sequence). J lost 5 bases, V lost 0 bases, and 7 bases had no gene match. The CDR3 loop is CATSRDRSGTDNEQFF. The CDR3 DNA is TGTGCCACCAGCAGAGATAGGAGCGGGACCGACAATGAGCAGTTCTTC.

The chain's CDR3 is CATSIRTGKYEQYF. CDR3 nucleotide sequence: TGTGCCACCAGCATTCGGACAGGGAAGTACGAGCAGTACTTC. V is TRBV15 and J is TRBJ2-7; 8 bases are shared with TRBD1. The CDR3 extends over 14 amino acids. Trimming took 4 bases from V and 4 from J; bases not matched to a gene: 6. CDR1 is LNHNV and CDR2 is YYDKDF in the germline V gene (reference sequence).

This clone was seen more than once but under ten times. This sequence joins TRBV12-2 and TRBJ2-7. TRBV12-2 is a pseudogene locus. The CDR3 is 14 amino acids. The CDR3 loop is CASRLARGDYEQYV. In DNA, the CDR3 is TGTGCAAGTCGCTTAGCGCGTGGGGACTACGAGCAGTACGTC.

The chain couples TRBV11-2 to TRBJ2-1; 10 bases are shared with TRBD1. Per the germline V gene, CDR1 is SGHAT and CDR2 is FQNNGV. The length of the CDR3 is 17 residues. The ends lost 4 bases at V and 3 bases at J; junction bases unmatched: 9. In DNA form, the CDR3 reads TGTGCCAGCAGCTCCGGAGGGGGGACAGGGGACTACAATGAGCAGTTCTTC. Translated: CASSSGGGTGDYNEQFF.

The chain employs TRBV4-3 and TRBJ2-3; D is unclear. The CDR3 runs to 15 residues. Trimming took 0 bases from V and 4 from J, leaving 11 bases between them. CDR1 is LGHNA and CDR2 is YSLEER in the germline V gene. CDR3 in DNA: TGCGCCAGCAGCCAAGAGTTTGGCGGATCAGATACGCAGTATTTT. Encoded protein: CASSQEFGGSDTQYF.

Only a few counts were recorded for this clone. The same CDR3 also results from other DNA sequences found in this sample. The chain combines TRBV7-2 with TRBJ2-7; D uncertain. The CDR3 spans 13 residues. Between the trimmed V and J ends, which lost 5 bases and 2 bases, there was a span of 10 bases. Per the germline V gene, CDR1 is SGHTA and CDR2 is FQGNSA. CDR3 sequence reads: CASSPRLPYEQYV. DNA for the CDR3: TGTGCCAGCAGCCCAAGACTTCCCTACGAGCAGTACGTC.

In this sample, this clone turned up once. Other DNA sequences in the sample encode the same CDR3. This chain connects TRBV3-1 (or the pseudogene TRBV3-2) to TRBJ1-3, with TRBD1 matching over 7 bases. The CDR3 totals 14 residues. After removal of 1 base from V and 4 bases from J, the junction contained 1 base not matched to a gene. CDR1 and CDR2 (germline): LGHDT, YNNKEL (reference sequence). The CDR3 DNA reads as TGTGCCAGCAGCCAAGGGACAGGAGGAAACACCATATATTTT. It specifies CASSQGTGGNTIYF.

The CDR3 here is CASSRTLNTEAFF. The CDR3 bases are TGTGCCAGCAGTCGTACATTGAACACTGAAGCTTTCTTT. This chain joins TRBV6-4 and TRBJ1-1; D ambiguous. The CDR3 runs to 13 residues. CDR1 is MRHNA, CDR2 SNTAGT, per germline. The V and J ends lost 5 bases and 0 bases respectively, with 7 bases between them.

This chain links TRBV20-1 with TRBJ2-3; D uncertain. The CDR3 spans 11 residues. Germline V gives CDR1 DFQATT, CDR2 SNEGSKA (reference sequence). V lost 4 bases and J lost 4, with 6 bases in between. CDR3 amino acids: CSAKVADTQYF. The CDR3 nucleotides are TGCAGTGCTAAAGTTGCAGATACGCAGTATTTT.

This chain uses TRBV27 with TRBJ1-3, with no clear D. The germline CDR1 and CDR2 sequences are MNHEY and SMNVEV (reference sequence). V lost 0 bases to trimming and J lost 0 bases, with 9 bases between them. CDR3 length equals 16 residues. The CDR3 reads CASSLSRRTSGNTIYF. CDR3 DNA: TGTGCCAGCAGTTTATCTCGGAGAACCTCTGGAAACACCATATATTTT.

The chain joins TRBV9 to TRBJ1-2, with 8 bases identical to TRBD1. The CDR3 is made up of 13 amino acids. V was clipped by 4 bases and J by 8 bases; unmatched bases: 7. Germline values: CDR1 SGDLS, CDR2 YYNGEE. The CDR3 DNA reads as TGTGCCAGCAGCCCCAGGGGGCAGGAGGGCTACACCTTC. Protein: CASSPRGQEGYTF.

V is TRBV10-3 and J is TRBJ1-5; D is unresolved. V lost 10 bases, J lost 7 bases, and 14 bases lay in between. Germline V gives CDR1 ENHRY, CDR2 SYGVKD. The CDR3 extends over 12 amino acids. The CDR3 loop is CATSTDGQPQHF. CDR3 DNA: TGTGCCACTTCTACAGATGGACAGCCCCAGCATTTT.

The chain combines TRBV2 with TRBJ1-1, with D hard to call. The V gene's germline CDR1 is SNHLY and CDR2 FYNNEI. The germline V and J ends were trimmed by 3 bases and 5 bases, with 4 bases remaining between them. The CDR3 is 11 amino acids. The CDR3 sequence is CASSERTEAFF. The CDR3 DNA follows: TGTGCCAGCAGTGAGAGGACTGAAGCTTTCTTT.

A few counts support this clone. V usage is TRBV5-6 and J usage is TRBJ1-5; TRBD1 might be the D (5 bases). The CDR3 totals 15 residues. Trimming removed 4 bases at V and 2 bases at J, with 13 bases between. The germline CDR1 and CDR2 sequences are SGHDT and YYEEEE. The CDR3 DNA reads as TGTGCCAGCAGCCTCAACGGGGGAGGCAATCAGCCCCAGCATTTT. It yields the protein CASSLNGGGNQPQHF.